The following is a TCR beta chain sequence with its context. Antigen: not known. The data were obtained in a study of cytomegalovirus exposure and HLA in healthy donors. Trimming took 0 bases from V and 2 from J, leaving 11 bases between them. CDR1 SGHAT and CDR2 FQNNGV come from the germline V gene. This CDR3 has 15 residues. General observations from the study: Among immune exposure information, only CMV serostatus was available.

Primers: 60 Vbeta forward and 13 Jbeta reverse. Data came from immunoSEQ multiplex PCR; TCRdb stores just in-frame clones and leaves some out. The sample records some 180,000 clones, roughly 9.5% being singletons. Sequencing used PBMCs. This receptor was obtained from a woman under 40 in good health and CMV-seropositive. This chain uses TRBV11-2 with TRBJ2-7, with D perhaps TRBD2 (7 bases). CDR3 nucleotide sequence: TGTGCCAGCAGCTTAGACTGGCGGGGGCCCTACGAGCAGTACTTC. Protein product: CASSLDWRGPYEQYF.